The next 26 T cell receptor beta chains were all read from a single sample in a study of shared clonotypes between healthy human individuals. Positive CCR7 selection of CD45RO-negative cells yielded the naive CD8 cells, and terminally differentiated effector memory CD45RA+ cells were excluded. Clones were sequenced by immunoSEQ multiplex PCR, and TCRdb holds only the in-frame ones, with some missing. The data hold some 1,900,000 clones, with about 95% observed a single time. The material sequenced was naive CD8+ T cells sorted from blood. These receptors came from a man in his late teens or twenties in good health.

The chain joins TRBV18 to TRBJ2-6; D is unclear. Trimming removed 1 base from V and 0 bases from J, with 10 bases in between. The germline V gene has CDR1 KGHSH and CDR2 LQKENI. This CDR3 contains 17 residues. The CDR3, as DNA: TGTGCCAGCTCACCACGCCAACAGTTCTCTGGGGCCAACGTCCTGACTTTC. Translation: CASSPRQQFSGANVLTF.

As to this clone: Other DNA sequences in this specimen translate into the identical CDR3. This chain joins TRBV9 and TRBJ1-1; TRBD1 aligns across 7 bases. The CDR3 has 15 amino acids. Trimming took 0 bases from V and 1 from J; bases not matched to a gene: 3. The germline V gene encodes CDR1 SGDLS and CDR2 YYNGEE. The CDR3 region has the DNA TGTGCCAGCAGCGTAGCTGGGACAGCGAACACTGAAGCTTTCTTT. Translated: CASSVAGTANTEAFF.

The chain employs TRBV2 and TRBJ2-7; no reliable D call. The CDR3 spans 15 residues. The ends were cut back, 0 bases at V and 4 bases at J, with 13 bases in the middle. Germline V gene lookup returns CDR1 SNHLY and CDR2 FYNNEI. The CDR3 region is CASSEALMDSYEQYF. CDR3 in DNA: TGTGCCAGCAGTGAAGCGCTTATGGATTCTTACGAGCAGTACTTC.

This chain connects TRBV2 to TRBJ1-4; D not certain. Trimming took off 0 bases at V and 6 bases at J, with 20 bases between the two ends. Germline CDR1 SNHLY, CDR2 FYNNEI. The CDR3 is 18 amino acids. The CDR3 DNA is TGTGCCAGCAGTGAAGCGCTTCCGGTAGGCGGCTCAGATGAAAAACTGTTTTTT. Amino acids: CASSEALPVGGSDEKLFF.

The chain has TRBV5-4 and TRBJ2-3, with unresolved D. With 6 bases removed from V and 1 base from J, the gap between germline ends came to 9 bases. Germline CDR1 reads SGHNT; CDR2 reads YYREEE (reference sequence). This CDR3 has 13 residues. The CDR3, as DNA: TGTGCCAGCAATGCGGACGGCACAGATACGCAGTATTTT. Translated: CASNADGTDTQYF.

The chain has TRBV9 and TRBJ2-1; D possibly corresponds to TRBD2 (6 bases). V was pared by 2 bases and J by 2 bases, with 11 bases between. CDR1 SGDLS and CDR2 YYNGEE come from the germline V gene. CDR3 length equals 15 residues. The CDR3 loop reads CASSVNGGTYNEQFF. The DNA for the CDR3 is TGTGCCAGCAGCGTGAACGGGGGTACCTACAATGAGCAGTTCTTC.

The rearrangement uses TRBV5-4 and TRBJ1-6, with 7 bases matching TRBD1. Germline assignment: CDR1 SGHNT and CDR2 YYREEE (reference sequence). The ends lost 5 bases at V and 6 bases at J; junction bases unmatched: 11. The CDR3 is 16 residues long. The CDR3, as DNA: TGTGCCAGCAGGCATGGGACAGAGCCACTTAATTCACCCCTCCACTTT. Encoded protein: CASRHGTEPLNSPLHF.

The J gene is TRBJ2-1, the V gene TRBV28; tentatively, D is TRBD2 (6 bases). Per the germline V gene, CDR1 is MDHEN and CDR2 is SYDVKM. The CDR3 length is 14 residues. V was trimmed by 10 bases and J by 5 bases, leaving 18 bases between them. The CDR3 here is CATRLGEVDNEQFF. CDR3 nucleotide sequence: TGTGCCACCCGGTTGGGGGAGGTAGACAATGAGCAGTTCTTC. The whole variable domain, filled in from reference TRBV28 and TRBJ2-1, reads DVKVTQSSRYLVKRTGEKVFLECVQDMDHENMFWYRQDPGLGLRLIYFSYDVKMKEKGDIPEGYSVSREKKERFSLILESASTNQTSMYLCATRLGEVDNEQFFGPGTRLTVL.

Only one count was recorded for this clone. J is TRBJ2-1 and V is TRBV5-1; 10 bases agree with TRBD1. This CDR3 has 17 residues. Unmatched junction bases numbered 13, after V lost 4 bases and J lost 6 bases. Looked up from germline, CDR1 is SGHRS and CDR2 is YFSETQ. The CDR3 DNA reads TGCGCCAGCAGCCCGGATGGGGGGACAGGGGAAACCAATGAGCAGTTCTTC. This codes for CASSPDGGTGETNEQFF.

This clone has only one observation. The rearrangement links TRBV19 to TRBJ2-7; D uncertain. The germline V gene has CDR1 LNHDA and CDR2 SQIVND (reference sequence). Between the trimmed V and J ends, which lost 4 bases and 2 bases, there was a span of 9 bases. The CDR3 covers 13 residues. CDR3: CASSRAETYEQYF. In DNA, the CDR3 is TGTGCCAGTAGTAGGGCTGAGACCTACGAGCAGTACTTC.

CDR3 protein: CSVEGLAGGLSYEQYF. The CDR3 coding sequence is TGCAGCGTTGAGGGACTAGCGGGAGGTCTGTCCTACGAGCAGTACTTC. The V call is TRBV29-1, the J call TRBJ2-7, with 15 bases identical to TRBD2. Losses at the gene ends were 3 bases for V and 1 base for J; bases not matched to a gene: 4. The CDR3 consists of 16 residues. Germline-derived CDR1 and CDR2 are SQVTM and ANQGSEA.

This chain joins TRBV15 and TRBJ2-5; D not certain. Germline V lookup: CDR1 LNHNV, CDR2 YYDKDF (reference sequence). The CDR3 length is 16 residues. V gave up 0 bases and J gave up 5 bases, with 16 bases separating them. CDR3 residues: CATSRELLWVGETQYF. In DNA, the CDR3 is TGTGCCACCAGCAGAGAATTACTATGGGTGGGGGAGACCCAGTACTTC. Combining the CDR3 with reference TRBV15 and TRBJ2-5 gives the whole variable domain DAMVIQNPRYQVTQFGKPVTLSCSQTLNHNVMYWYQQKSSQAPKLLFHYYDKDFNNEADTPDNFQSRRPNTSFCFLDIRSPGLGDTAMYLCATSRELLWVGETQYFGPGTRLLVL.

Remarks on this clone: Other DNA variants within this sample encode the same CDR3. The chain combines TRBV4-3 with TRBJ1-1; D is undetermined. The V end was cut by 0 bases, the J end by 0 bases, with 2 bases between. This CDR3 is 13 amino acids long. From germline, CDR1 is LGHNA and CDR2 YSLEER. The CDR3 sequence: CASSQELNTEAFF. The CDR3, as DNA: TGCGCCAGCAGCCAAGAGTTGAACACTGAAGCTTTCTTT.

Comments on this clone: Other nucleotide sequences in the sample specify the same CDR3. The chain employs TRBV10-3 and TRBJ1-1; no firm D call. CDR3 length: 12 amino acids. V was shortened by 5 bases and J by 0 bases, with 4 bases between the two germline ends. The germline CDR1 and CDR2 sequences are ENHRY and SYGVKD. The CDR3 loop reads CAISPMNTEAFF. CDR3 nucleotide sequence: TGTGCCATCAGTCCCATGAACACTGAAGCTTTCTTT.

The genes are TRBV28 and TRBJ2-2, with D unclear. The CDR3 runs 12 residues. The germline V gene encodes CDR1 MDHEN and CDR2 SYDVKM. V was trimmed by 7 bases and J by 7 bases, leaving 10 bases between them. The CDR3 sequence: CASTESVGELFF. CDR3 DNA sequence: TGTGCCAGCACCGAGTCGGTCGGGGAGCTGTTTTTT.

This chain connects TRBV27 to TRBJ2-1; D not resolved. The V end lost 1 base, the J end lost 0 bases, and 10 bases lay between the germline ends. The CDR3 consists of 16 residues. The germline V gene encodes CDR1 MNHEY and CDR2 SMNVEV (reference sequence). The CDR3 DNA follows: TGTGCCAGCAGTTTATTTTCCAGGAGCTCCTACAATGAGCAGTTCTTC. Its translation: CASSLFSRSSYNEQFF.

The chain combines TRBV15 with TRBJ2-2; D perhaps matches TRBD2 (5 bases). This CDR3 has 11 amino acids. Germline CDR1 reads LNHNV; CDR2 reads YYDKDF (reference sequence). Trimming shortened V by 5 bases and J by 7 bases, and 5 bases separated the two germline ends. The CDR3 DNA follows: TGTGCCACCAGCGGGAGCGGGGAGCTGTTTTTT. Translation: CATSGSGELFF.

A remark on this clone: Other DNA sequences from this sample encode an identical CDR3 as well. This chain uses TRBV19 with TRBJ1-6; D is unresolved. The length of the CDR3 is 13 residues. Trimming stripped 0 bases from V and 10 bases from J, with 7 bases between. Looked up from germline, CDR1 is LNHDA and CDR2 is SQIVND (reference sequence). The CDR3, as DNA: TGTGCCAGTAGTATAGATCGGGAGTCACCCCTCCACTTT. Protein product: CASSIDRESPLHF.

The CDR3 DNA reads TGCGCCAGCAGCCCCCGGGGGAGGGCCGACAATGAGCAGTTCTTC. It is translated as CASSPRGRADNEQFF. This chain connects TRBV5-1 to TRBJ2-1; TRBD2 matches 7 bases. The CDR3 extends over 15 amino acids. CDR1 and CDR2 from the germline V gene are SGHRS and YFSETQ. V was pared by 4 bases and J by 5 bases, with 9 bases of the junction left unmatched.

The chain carries TRBV7-9 and TRBJ2-7; 10 nucleotides match TRBD1. The CDR3 is 15 amino acids. V shed 5 bases and J 2 bases; nucleotides not matched to a gene: 6. Germline CDR1 reads SEHNR; CDR2 reads FQNEAQ (reference sequence). CDR3 residues: CASSQGQGFAYEQYF. The CDR3 DNA follows: TGTGCCAGCAGCCAGGGACAGGGGTTCGCCTACGAGCAGTACTTC.

The chain has TRBV27 and TRBJ2-3; no definite D call. The CDR3 is 13 residues long. Germline CDR1 MNHEY, CDR2 SMNVEV (reference sequence). V lost 3 bases and J 4 bases, leaving 8 bases between the germline ends. CDR3 nucleotide sequence: TGTGCCAGCAGTTTGACGGACCCAGATACGCAGTATTTT. This codes for CASSLTDPDTQYF.

The CDR3 bases are TGTGCCAGTAGTATCCCGGATTCACCCCTCCACTTT. As protein: CASSIPDSPLHF. The chain has TRBV19 and TRBJ1-6; D remains ambiguous. The V end was cut by 3 bases, the J end by 8 bases, with 5 bases between. From germline, CDR1 is LNHDA and CDR2 SQIVND (reference sequence). The CDR3 loop spans 12 amino acids.

The chain links TRBV4-1 to TRBJ2-7; D is unresolved. Between the trimmed V and J ends, which lost 1 base and 2 bases, there was a span of 12 bases. The CDR3 covers 15 residues. Germline values: CDR1 MGHRA, CDR2 YSYEKL. The CDR3 region has the DNA TGCGCCAGCAGCCAAGTGCGATCCAGGCCCTACGAGCAGTACTTC. As protein: CASSQVRSRPYEQYF.

The J gene is TRBJ2-5, the V gene TRBV2, with D perhaps assigned TRBD1 or TRBD2 (5 bases each). Trimming removed 8 bases from V and 1 base from J, with 14 bases in between. The CDR3 spans 14 residues. Germline V lookup: CDR1 SNHLY, CDR2 FYNNEI. The CDR3 loop is CASVGELAQETQYF. The CDR3 coding sequence is TGTGCCAGCGTAGGGGAGTTGGCCCAAGAGACCCAGTACTTC.

The chain uses TRBV4-1 and TRBJ1-1, with D possibly TRBD1 on 5 matching bases. The CDR3 has 14 residues. V gave up 2 bases and J gave up 1 base, with 8 bases separating them. The V gene's germline CDR1 is MGHRA and CDR2 YSYEKL. Written as DNA, the CDR3 is TGCGCCAGCAGCCAATGGGACGGGAACACTGAAGCTTTCTTT. This codes for CASSQWDGNTEAFF.

The CDR3 loop reads CASSEEQRSYEQYF. The CDR3 DNA reads as TGCGCCAGCAGTGAGGAACAGCGGTCCTACGAGCAGTACTTC. V usage is TRBV10-2 and J usage is TRBJ2-7; possible D gene TRBD2, 5 bases. The ends were cut back, 2 bases at V and 1 base at J, with 9 bases in the middle. CDR1 and CDR2 (germline): WSHSY, SAAADI. The CDR3 extends over 14 amino acids.